This T cell receptor (beta chain) was recorded in a study of patients and donors after allogeneic stem cell transplantation. This clonotype is labeled as medium-sized (0.01 to 0.1%). The V and J ends lost 7 bases and 4 bases respectively, with 10 bases between them. Germline assignment: CDR1 SQVTM and CDR2 ANQGSEA. The CDR3 spans 11 residues. Each CDR3 protein is one row after TCRdb ran MiXCR on the RT-PCR reads. The sample has about 74,000 distinct CDR3 sequences, around a quarter seen once. Input material: blood, either unsorted or a sorted T cell fraction (not recorded which). The genes are TRBV29-1 and TRBJ1-1; D uncertain. The origin of this receptor is a human donor who was either an allogeneic HSCT recipient or a stem cell or donor lymphocyte infusion donor (not recorded which). It is not recorded whose cells these are; they may come from a transplant donor. The CDR3 sequence is CSAQEGTEAFF. The CDR3 nucleotides read TGCAGCGCTCAAGAAGGCACTGAAGCTTTCTTT.